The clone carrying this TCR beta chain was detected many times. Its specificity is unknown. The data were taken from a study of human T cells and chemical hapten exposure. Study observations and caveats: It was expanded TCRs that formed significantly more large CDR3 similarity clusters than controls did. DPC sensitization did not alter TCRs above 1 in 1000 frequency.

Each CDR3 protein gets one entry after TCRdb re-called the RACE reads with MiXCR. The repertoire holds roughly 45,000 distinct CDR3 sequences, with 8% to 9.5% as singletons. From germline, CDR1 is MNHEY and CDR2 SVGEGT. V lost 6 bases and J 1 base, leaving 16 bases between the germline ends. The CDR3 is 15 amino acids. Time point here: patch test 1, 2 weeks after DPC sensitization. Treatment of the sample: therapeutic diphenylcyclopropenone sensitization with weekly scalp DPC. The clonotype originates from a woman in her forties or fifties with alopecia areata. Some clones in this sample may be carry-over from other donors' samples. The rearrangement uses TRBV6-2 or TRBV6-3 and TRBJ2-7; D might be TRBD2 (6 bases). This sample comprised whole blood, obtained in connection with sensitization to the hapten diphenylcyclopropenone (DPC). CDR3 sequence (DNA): TGTGCCAGCAGACCGATTGGGGACTTTTCCTACGAGCAGTACTTC. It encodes CASRPIGDFSYEQYF.